This T cell receptor beta chain was sequenced in a study of tumor-infiltrating lymphocytes in primary liver carcinoma. Study-wide background: The study obtained roughly 3.5 to 7.13 million productive TCRbeta reads per sample, similar across tissue types.

Starting material of 500 to 600 ng total RNA yielded TCR beta cDNA via a constant-region primer. For TCR beta, libraries were produced by three nested multiplex PCR rounds using slightly modified ARM-PCR. PCR rounds one and two used TRBV1-TRBV30 forward primers with a C-beta reverse primer for about 9 cycles each. TCRdb itself ran the multiplex PCR reads through MiXCR, one entry per CDR3 protein. The data contain 300,000 to 400,000 distinct CDR3 sequences, almost 65% of them singletons. A word on this clonotype: Its target is not known. Given a much more abundant clone one base away, this may be a read error.

Study-wide results and caveats: Tumor samples exhibited a significantly greater top-250-clone fraction than blood samples (p = 0.039). The overlap of tumor-adjacent and tumor-blood pairs was smaller than that of tumor region pairs.

Trimming took off 3 bases at V and 15 bases at J, with 12 bases between the two ends. Germline CDR1 reads GTSNPN; CDR2 reads SVGIG (reference sequence). This CDR3 spans 11 amino acids. Extraction also yielded germline DNA, while blood RNA was obtained from unsorted whole blood. Chronic HBV infection, untreated so far, was present in the patients. This receptor was taken from a man aged 35 to 55 with primary liver carcinoma and hepatitis B virus infection. The sequencing sample was made of peripheral blood. The rearrangement uses TRBV30 and TRBJ1-6; TRBD1 is a possible D gene (6 bases). The CDR3 spells CAWSDSGDLHF. The DNA of the CDR3 is TGTGCCTGGAGCGACTCAGGGGACCTCCACTTT.